The 18 T cell receptor beta chains in this list originate from one sample, sequenced in a study of blood T cell repertoires in COVID-19. Profiling relied on immunoSEQ multiplex PCR, and the TCRdb table lists in-frame clones only, not all of them. The sample records 65,000 to 95,000 clones, 75% to 85% being singletons. The specimen sequenced was peripheral blood. The source of these receptors is a woman aged 45-60 years with acute or convalescent COVID-19.

The chain carries TRBV12-5 and TRBJ2-5; 7 bases are a match to TRBD2. Germline loops: CDR1 LGHNT, CDR2 FRNRAP. Losses at the gene ends were 6 bases for V and 5 bases for J; bases not matched to a gene: 6. The CDR3 contains 13 residues. The CDR3 is CASGGSGTETQYF. In DNA form, the CDR3 reads TGTGCTAGTGGGGGAAGCGGGACGGAGACCCAGTACTTC.

The J gene is TRBJ1-1, the V gene TRBV20-1; D perhaps matches TRBD1 (5 bases). The CDR3 covers 11 residues. Trimming took 4 bases from V and 5 from J, leaving 8 bases between them. Germline values: CDR1 DFQATT, CDR2 SNEGSKA (reference sequence). CDR3 loop: CSAIQATEAFF. The CDR3 DNA follows: TGCAGTGCTATACAGGCGACTGAAGCTTTCTTT.

The CDR3 sequence: CASRNRGLPGANVLTF. The CDR3, as DNA: TGTGCCAGCAGAAACAGGGGGCTTCCTGGGGCCAACGTCCTGACTTTC. V is TRBV27 and J is TRBJ2-6; TRBD1 aligns across 9 bases. V lost 6 bases, J lost 2 bases, and 5 bases stayed unmatched. This CDR3 is built from 16 residues. CDR1 MNHEY and CDR2 SMNVEV come from the germline V gene (reference sequence).

The chain employs TRBV30 and TRBJ2-2, with no clear D. This CDR3 has 14 residues. Between the trimmed V and J ends, which lost 2 bases and 4 bases, there was a span of 11 bases. Germline values: CDR1 GTSNPN, CDR2 SVGIG (reference sequence). CDR3: CAWSSGEVTGELFF. The CDR3 nucleotides read TGTGCCTGGAGTTCGGGTGAGGTCACCGGGGAGCTGTTTTTT.

The CDR3, as DNA: TGTGCCAGCTCACCACTACAGGGTGTATACTATGGCTACACCTTC. This gives the protein CASSPLQGVYYGYTF. The chain recombines TRBV18 with TRBJ1-2, with D possibly being TRBD1 (6 bases). The CDR3 is 15 residues long. V lost 1 base and J 3 bases, leaving 12 bases between the germline ends. Germline loops: CDR1 KGHSH, CDR2 LQKENI. Supplemented by reference TRBV18 and TRBJ1-2, the full variable domain reads NAGVMQNPRHLVRRRGQEARLRCSPMKGHSHVYWYRQLPEEGLKFMVYLQKENIIDESGMPKERFSAEFPKEGPSILRIQQVVRGDSAAYFCASSPLQGVYYGYTFGSGTRLTVV.

The chain couples TRBV1 to TRBJ2-7; the table's D call TRBD1 went unverified against the DNA. TRBV1 is a pseudogene. This CDR3 spans 11 amino acids. This CDR3 reads CTITGGCEQYF. For the CDR3, the DNA is TGCACCATCACAGGGGGCTGCGAGCAGTACTTC.

The V call is TRBV4-1, the J call TRBJ1-2; D possibly corresponds to TRBD1 (5 bases). The V gene lost 4 bases and the J gene lost 2 bases, with 14 bases spanning the gap. The CDR3 length is 15 residues. CDR1 is MGHRA and CDR2 is YSYEKL in the germline V gene. This chain's CDR3 is CASSRAGAANYGYTF. CDR3 nucleotide sequence: TGCGCCAGCAGCCGCGCTGGGGCAGCCAACTATGGCTACACCTTC.

This clone was seen a few times. Other DNA sequences in this specimen translate into the identical CDR3. This chain uses TRBV30 with TRBJ2-7, with D maybe TRBD1 (6 bases). Germline lookup yields CDR1 GTSNPN and CDR2 SVGIG (reference sequence). There are 12 residues in the CDR3. Trimming cost V 4 bases and J 2 bases, with 9 bases left between them. The CDR3 coding sequence is TGTGCCTGGAAACAGGGAACCTACGAGCAGTACTTC. It yields the protein CAWKQGTYEQYF.

This clone has only a few counts. The chain couples TRBV4-3 to TRBJ2-1; TRBD1 might be the D (5 bases). The CDR3 totals 16 residues. Germline loops: CDR1 LGHNA, CDR2 YSLEER. The V and J ends lost 0 bases and 5 bases respectively, with 14 bases between them. CDR3 sequence: CASSQDEALGDNEQFF. CDR3 bases: TGCGCCAGCAGCCAAGATGAGGCTCTAGGGGACAATGAGCAGTTCTTC.

V usage is TRBV3-1 (or the pseudogene TRBV3-2) and J usage is TRBJ2-2; 7 bases are a match to TRBD1. Germline CDR1 LGHDT, CDR2 YNNKEL (reference sequence). The CDR3 is 12 residues long. With 1 base clipped from V and 15 bases from J, the junction kept 5 bases outside the gene matches. The CDR3 here is CASSQGQGRMFF. For the CDR3, the DNA is TGTGCCAGCAGCCAAGGACAGGGTCGGATGTTTTTT.

The chain employs TRBV4-3 and TRBJ1-2, with a weak D call TRBD1 (5 bases). The CDR3 length is 15 residues. Germline V lookup: CDR1 LGHNA, CDR2 YSLEER. V was pared by 0 bases and J by 8 bases, with 16 bases between. The DNA for the CDR3 is TGCGCCAGCAGCCAAGATAGGGGCGCGGTAAGAGGCTACACCTTC. It yields the protein CASSQDRGAVRGYTF.

V gene TRBV6-2 or TRBV6-3 combines with J gene TRBJ2-7; D is unclear. CDR1 is MNHEY, CDR2 SVGEGT, per germline. V was shortened by 0 bases and J by 4 bases, with 4 bases between the two germline ends. The CDR3 contains 12 residues. CDR3 amino acids: CASSYSRYEQYF. As DNA, the CDR3 is TGTGCCAGCAGTTACTCTCGTTACGAGCAGTACTTC.

The genes are TRBV7-2 and TRBJ1-5; 8 bases align to TRBD1. This CDR3 contains 17 residues. The germline V gene encodes CDR1 SGHTA and CDR2 FQGNSA. V was pared by 5 bases and J by 7 bases, with 16 bases of the junction left unmatched. This chain's CDR3 is CASSRRASGQGGQPQHF. The CDR3 region has the DNA TGTGCCAGCAGCCGCCGGGCATCCGGACAGGGCGGGCAGCCCCAGCATTTT.

DNA of the CDR3: TGCGCCAGCAGCCAAGAACAATCGGGACAGGGACTGAGCTCCTACGAGCAGTACTTC. This codes for CASSQEQSGQGLSSYEQYF. The V call is TRBV4-3, the J call TRBJ2-7; 9 bases align to TRBD1. Germline V gene sequence: CDR1 LGHNA, CDR2 YSLEER. This CDR3 comprises 19 residues. V shed 0 bases, J shed 0 bases, and the junction held 12 bases outside the gene matches.

J is TRBJ2-1 and V is TRBV14; D remains unclear. The CDR3 loop spans 13 amino acids. The V gene's germline CDR1 is SGHDN and CDR2 FVKESK. The V and J ends lost 5 bases and 5 bases respectively, with 10 bases between them. The CDR3 here is CASSSTPDNEQFF. The CDR3 DNA reads as TGTGCCAGCAGCTCTACCCCCGACAATGAGCAGTTCTTC.

The chain recombines TRBV29-1 with TRBJ1-1; D remains unclear. V shed 4 bases and J shed 4 bases, with 10 bases lying between them. Germline CDR1 SQVTM, CDR2 ANQGSEA. The CDR3 spans 12 residues. CDR3 region: CSVVDPGTEAFF. The DNA for the CDR3 is TGCAGCGTTGTGGATCCGGGCACTGAAGCTTTCTTT.

The chain carries TRBV6-5 and TRBJ1-2; the D gene is possibly TRBD1 (6 bases). The germline V gene has CDR1 MNHEY and CDR2 SVGAGI. V lost 2 bases and J 14 bases, leaving 12 bases between the germline ends. This CDR3 is 11 amino acids long. CDR3 sequence (DNA): TGTGCCAGCAGTTACGACAGGTTCGAGACCTTC. It encodes CASSYDRFETF.

Comments on this clone: Germline and junction disagree at one end, which may indicate a read error. The chain recombines TRBV6-1 with TRBJ2-7; perhaps TRBD1 as D (6 bases). There are 15 residues in the CDR3. Germline assignment: CDR1 MNHNS and CDR2 SASEGT. CDR3 residues: CASTEAGVGSYEQYF. In DNA, the CDR3 is TGTGCCAGCACTGAAGCAGGGGTAGGGTCCTACGAGCAGTACTTC.